The T cell receptor beta chain under discussion was sequenced for a study of cytomegalovirus exposure and HLA in healthy donors. The study's findings and limits: Further analysis was carried out later, and it showed several of the most significant clusters appearing linked to common viral pathogens. Cytomegalovirus association was listed for 170 or so TCR beta chains.

The PCR ran on 60 Vbeta and 13 Jbeta primers. Here immunoSEQ multiplex PCR was the method, and the copy in TCRdb shows in-frame clones only, minus some. The sample has approximately 67,000 clones, over 75% seen once. This CDR3 has 17 amino acids. J was trimmed by 2 bases and V by 3 bases; bases with no gene match: 7. CDR1 and CDR2 (germline): MDHEN, SYDVKM. Worth noting for this clone: Its antigen is unknown.

Sequenced material: PBMCs. The sequence was collected from a woman between 25 and 40 years old in good health and CMV-seropositive. The chain uses TRBV28 and TRBJ1-2; 12 nucleotides match TRBD1. The CDR3 reads CASSLEGQGADNYGYTF. The DNA for the CDR3 is TGTGCCAGCAGTTTGGAGGGACAGGGGGCCGACAACTATGGCTACACCTTC.